These 23 T cell receptor beta chains share one sample of origin, sequenced in a study of beta chain features in type 1 diabetes. Findings and caveats of the study: In every one of the four CD4+ subsets, TCRB CDR3s were moderately but significantly shorter in Type 1 diabetes patients.

The isolated RNA, all of it, was reverse transcribed, so expressed TCRB transcripts were what got sequenced. Repertoires were generated with immunoSEQ multiplex PCR, while TCRdb's copy carries only in-frame clones and drops some. The sample consists of roughly 140,000 clones, 10% to 13% of them appearing once. For these TCRs, the target antigens are not known. Sequencing was carried out using central memory CD4+ T cells from blood. The receptors were sampled from a young man with type 1 diabetes.

The rearrangement links TRBV29-1 to TRBJ2-7, with 12 bases lining up with TRBD1. This CDR3 has 13 residues. CDR1 is SQVTM, CDR2 ANQGSEA, per germline. Losses at the gene ends were 7 bases for V and 3 bases for J; bases not matched to a gene: 4. The CDR3 DNA follows: TGCAGCGCGGGGACAGGGGGCGTCTACGAGCAGTACTTC. Translation gives CSAGTGGVYEQYF.

The rearrangement joins TRBV25-1 to TRBJ1-4; D uncertain. Between the trimmed V and J ends, which lost 7 bases and 6 bases, there was a span of 12 bases. CDR3 length equals 13 residues. The germline V gene encodes CDR1 MGHDK and CDR2 SYGVNS. CDR3 amino acids: CASNRGLYEKLFF. The CDR3 nucleotides are TGTGCCAGCAATCGAGGGCTTTATGAAAAACTGTTTTTT.

The chain has TRBV7-8 and TRBJ2-6; D gene unclear. The CDR3 covers 16 residues. The ends were cut back, 0 bases at V and 0 bases at J, with 6 bases in the middle. Germline assignment: CDR1 SGHVS and CDR2 FQNEAQ. The CDR3 sequence is CASSLAGASGANVLTF. The CDR3 DNA is TGTGCCAGCAGCTTAGCGGGCGCCTCTGGGGCCAACGTCCTGACTTTC.

The chain recombines TRBV4-2 with TRBJ1-5; D remains unclear. This CDR3 contains 15 residues. V was clipped by 0 bases and J by 6 bases, with 12 bases between them. Germline CDR1 reads LGHNA; CDR2 reads YNFKEQ. In nucleotides, the CDR3 is TGTGCCAGCAGCCAAGAAAAACAGTCCTCTCAGCCCCAGCATTTT. It codes for CASSQEKQSSQPQHF.

The rearrangement joins TRBV18 to TRBJ1-2, with TRBD1 as a possible D gene (6 bases). With 3 bases removed from V and 4 bases from J, the gap between germline ends came to 9 bases. Germline CDR1 and CDR2: KGHSH and LQKENI. This CDR3 is built from 13 residues. The CDR3, as DNA: TGTGCCAGCTCACCGACAGGCCCCTATGGCTACACCTTC. This gives the protein CASSPTGPYGYTF.

For this clone: The sample carries other DNA sequences with the same CDR3. The chain recombines TRBV6-5 with TRBJ2-3; no clear D gene. CDR3 length: 13 amino acids. Trimming took 2 bases from V and 1 from J, leaving 4 bases between them. Germline V gene data show CDR1 as MNHEY and CDR2 as SVGAGI. CDR3 residues: CASSYPGTDTQYF. The CDR3 nucleotides are TGTGCCAGCAGTTACCCCGGCACAGATACGCAGTATTTT.

The table lists this clone with a few counts. The chain employs TRBV14 and TRBJ2-1, with TRBD2 as a possible D gene (6 bases). The germline V gene has CDR1 SGHDN and CDR2 FVKESK. V was trimmed by 6 bases and J by 2 bases, leaving 17 bases between them. The CDR3 extends over 16 amino acids. In DNA form, the CDR3 reads TGTGCCAGCAGTCTTGCGGGGTGGACCCCCTACAATGAGCAGTTCTTC. It yields the protein CASSLAGWTPYNEQFF.

The V call is TRBV7-2, the J call TRBJ2-3; no clear D gene. The germline CDR1 and CDR2 sequences are SGHTA and FQGNSA. The CDR3 is 16 residues long. The V and J ends lost 1 base and 1 base respectively, with 12 bases between them. The CDR3 bases are TGTGCCAGCAGCTTAGGGTCATCGACTGGCACAGATACGCAGTATTTT. Amino acids: CASSLGSSTGTDTQYF.

This clone was detected a few times. This chain connects TRBV11-1 to TRBJ1-5; D perhaps matches TRBD1 (5 bases). Deletions cut 5 bases from V and 7 bases from J, with 15 bases between. This CDR3 has 14 amino acids. CDR1 and CDR2 from the germline V gene are SGHAT and FQDESV (reference sequence). The CDR3 sequence is CASSDDSTGQPQHF. CDR3 in DNA: TGTGCCAGCAGCGACGACAGCACCGGGCAGCCCCAGCATTTT.

This clone was detected only a few times. The V and J genes are TRBV7-8 and TRBJ2-5; 10 bases match TRBD2. Germline V lookup: CDR1 SGHVS, CDR2 FQNEAQ. J lost 5 bases, V lost 5 bases, and 8 bases had no gene match. There are 15 residues in the CDR3. CDR3 sequence reads: CASSQQLAGSETQYF. The CDR3 region has the DNA TGTGCCAGCAGCCAACAACTAGCGGGATCCGAGACCCAGTACTTC.

This clone was picked up a small number of times. In DNA form, the CDR3 reads TGTGCCAGCAGCCAAGATGGGAGCGCCGGGGAGCTGTTTTTT. Translating it yields CASSQDGSAGELFF. J is TRBJ2-2 and V is TRBV4-2, with TRBD2 as a possible D gene (5 bases). This CDR3 contains 14 residues. CDR1 and CDR2 from the germline V gene are LGHNA and YNFKEQ. V lost 0 bases, J lost 6 bases, and 8 bases lay in between.

The chain carries TRBV7-3 and TRBJ2-3; 7 bases map to TRBD2. The CDR3 is made up of 15 amino acids. Unmatched junction bases numbered 10, after V lost 0 bases and J lost 10 bases. The germline V gene encodes CDR1 SGHTA and CDR2 FQGTGA. For the CDR3, the DNA is TGTGCCAGCAGCTTAACGGGAGGGCCATCCTCCGCGCAGTATTTT. It encodes CASSLTGGPSSAQYF.

The chain links TRBV6-5 to TRBJ1-4; tentative D call: TRBD1 (6 bases). The V and J ends lost 3 bases and 7 bases respectively, with 15 bases between them. The CDR3 consists of 15 residues. Germline V CDR1 and CDR2: MNHEY, SVGAGI. The DNA of the CDR3 is TGTGCCAGCAGTTATCGCGGGGGGCTAGTTGAAAAACTGTTTTTT. Translated: CASSYRGGLVEKLFF.

This clone showed up just a few times. The V gene is TRBV5-1, the J gene TRBJ2-3, with 8 positions matching TRBD1. The CDR3 runs to 16 residues. CDR1 is SGHRS and CDR2 is YFSETQ in the germline V gene. V shed 1 base, J shed 3 bases, and the junction held 7 bases outside the gene matches. CDR3: CASSLIPDRATDTQYF. As DNA, the CDR3 is TGCGCCAGCAGCTTGATCCCGGACAGGGCAACAGATACGCAGTATTTT.

This clone was counted a few times. The genes are TRBV7-9 and TRBJ2-4; TRBD2 might be the D (5 bases). V was trimmed by 0 bases and J by 0 bases, leaving 6 bases between them. The CDR3 totals 15 residues. CDR1 and CDR2 (germline): SEHNR, FQNEAQ (reference sequence). As DNA, the CDR3 is TGTGCCAGCAGCTTAGCGGGAGTAGCCAAAAACATTCAGTACTTC. Its translation: CASSLAGVAKNIQYF.

This clone was counted a few times. This sequence joins TRBV6-1 and TRBJ1-5; the D is unclear. Germline lookup yields CDR1 MNHNS and CDR2 SASEGT. V was cut by 7 bases and J by 9 bases, with 16 bases left in between. This CDR3 comprises 13 residues. The CDR3 reads CASKGGELGPQHF. DNA for the CDR3: TGTGCCAGCAAGGGCGGGGAACTCGGGCCCCAGCATTTT.

This clone was counted between two and nine times. V gene TRBV18 combines with J gene TRBJ1-5; no firm D call. Between the trimmed V and J ends, which lost 1 base and 5 bases, there was a span of 12 bases. Germline V gene lookup returns CDR1 KGHSH and CDR2 LQKENI. The CDR3 covers 15 residues. In nucleotides, the CDR3 is TGTGCCAGCTCACCACTCGGACTGCCAGATCAGCCCCAGCATTTT. This sequence encodes CASSPLGLPDQPQHF. The full variable domain, completed using reference TRBV18 and TRBJ1-5, is NAGVMQNPRHLVRRRGQEARLRCSPMKGHSHVYWYRQLPEEGLKFMVYLQKENIIDESGMPKERFSAEFPKEGPSILRIQQVVRGDSAAYFCASSPLGLPDQPQHFGDGTRLSIL.

The table lists this clone with a few counts. The rearrangement joins TRBV6-6 to TRBJ2-1; D may be TRBD1 (5 bases). V gave up 7 bases and J gave up 7 bases, with 14 bases separating them. This CDR3 region has 13 residues. The germline gives CDR1 MNHNY, CDR2 SVGAGI (reference sequence). This CDR3 reads CASNQRGQNEQFF. In nucleotides, the CDR3 is TGTGCCAGCAACCAAAGGGGCCAAAATGAGCAGTTCTTC.

This clone was seen more than once but under ten times. This rearrangement joins TRBV28 to TRBJ1-1, with 9 bases aligning to TRBD1. The CDR3 covers 18 residues. Per the germline V gene, CDR1 is MDHEN and CDR2 is SYDVKM. J lost 1 base, V lost 6 bases, and 15 bases had no gene match. The CDR3 reads CASSPGQGKSIGNTEAFF. The CDR3 region has the DNA TGTGCCAGCAGCCCCGGACAGGGGAAATCGATCGGGAACACTGAAGCTTTCTTT. Full variable domain (outside the CDR3, taken from reference TRBV28 and TRBJ1-1): DVKVTQSSRYLVKRTGEKVFLECVQDMDHENMFWYRQDPGLGLRLIYFSYDVKMKEKGDIPEGYSVSREKKERFSLILESASTNQTSMYLCASSPGQGKSIGNTEAFFGQGTRLTVV.

This clone was seen a few times. The chain couples TRBV2 to TRBJ2-5; 11 bases are a match to TRBD2. V was pared by 4 bases and J by 4 bases, with 2 bases of the junction left unmatched. This CDR3 is 14 amino acids long. Germline assignment: CDR1 SNHLY and CDR2 FYNNEI. The CDR3 bases are TGTGCCAGCAGTGGCCTAGCGGGAGGAGAGACCCAGTACTTC. Its translation is CASSGLAGGETQYF.

J is TRBJ2-3 and V is TRBV29-1, with TRBD2 identical over 7 bases. This CDR3 contains 15 residues. After removal of 6 bases from V and 6 bases from J, the junction contained 15 bases not matched to a gene. Germline V gene lookup returns CDR1 SQVTM and CDR2 ANQGSEA. CDR3: CSVEKGKRGGDTQYF. The CDR3 bases are TGCAGCGTGGAAAAAGGCAAGCGGGGAGGGGATACGCAGTATTTT.

V gene TRBV4-2 combines with J gene TRBJ2-5, with no clear D. The CDR3 is made up of 15 amino acids. Germline assignment: CDR1 LGHNA and CDR2 YNFKEQ. V gave up 0 bases and J gave up 1 base, with 9 bases separating them. CDR3 sequence: CASSQDLEIQETQYF. The CDR3 DNA follows: TGTGCCAGCAGCCAAGATCTTGAGATCCAAGAGACCCAGTACTTC.

The V gene is TRBV9, the J gene TRBJ2-3; 11 bases match TRBD2. This CDR3 region has 15 residues. V was clipped by 5 bases and J by 3 bases; unmatched bases: 5. Germline V gene data show CDR1 as SGDLS and CDR2 as YYNGEE. CDR3 loop: CASSFSGRATDTQYF. CDR3 bases: TGTGCCAGCAGTTTTAGCGGGAGGGCAACAGATACGCAGTATTTT.